The 10 T cell receptor beta chains below all came from one sample that was sequenced in a study of blood T cell repertoires in COVID-19. The protocol was immunoSEQ multiplex PCR, while the TCRdb copy is restricted to in-frame clones and leaves out a portion. The sample records roughly 150,000 clones, over 75% being singletons. Sequenced sample: peripheral blood. The receptor set was obtained from a woman in her sixties or seventies with active COVID-19.

V usage is TRBV18 and J usage is TRBJ2-3; TRBD1 agrees at 8 bases. The CDR3 sequence is 13 residues long. Germline-derived CDR1 and CDR2 are KGHSH and LQKENI. With 6 bases clipped from V and 6 bases from J, the junction kept 5 bases outside the gene matches. CDR3 region: CASSNRQGDTQYF. In DNA, the CDR3 is TGTGCCAGCTCTAACAGACAGGGGGATACGCAGTATTTT.

The chain carries TRBV4-2 and TRBJ2-4; TRBD1 aligns across 7 bases. The V segment lost 2 bases and the J segment 7 bases; nucleotides outside the gene matches: 8. The V gene's germline CDR1 is LGHNA and CDR2 YNFKEQ. The CDR3 contains 15 residues. The CDR3 protein is CASSQSTGVWNIQYF. CDR3 DNA sequence: TGTGCCAGCAGCCAATCTACAGGGGTTTGGAACATTCAGTACTTC.

The gene calls are TRBV15 and TRBJ2-3; 10 bases are shared with TRBD2. J gave up 6 bases and V 2 bases, and 5 bases lay outside the gene matches. Germline CDR1 and CDR2: LNHNV and YYDKDF (reference sequence). This CDR3 spans 15 amino acids. CDR3 coding DNA: TGTGCCACCAGCAGACTGTCTAGCGGGAGTGATACGCAGTATTTT. Translation gives CATSRLSSGSDTQYF.

V gene TRBV24-1 combines with J gene TRBJ2-5; 11 positions match TRBD2. Per germline, CDR1 KGHDR and CDR2 SFDVKD. The CDR3 length is 15 residues. J was trimmed by 3 bases and V by 4 bases; bases with no gene match: 3. Here the CDR3 DNA reads TGTGCCACCAGTGAGAGACTAGCGGGAAAAGAGACCCAGTACTTC. Translation: CATSERLAGKETQYF.

This chain links TRBV7-9 with TRBJ2-7; D is perhaps TRBD2 (5 bases). Germline V CDR1 and CDR2: SEHNR, FQNEAQ (reference sequence). V lost 0 bases, J lost 2 bases, and 11 bases lay in between. The CDR3 loop spans 15 amino acids. In DNA form, the CDR3 reads TGTGCCAGCAGCTTAGCCTTACCGGGGACCTACGAGCAGTACTTC. Translated: CASSLALPGTYEQYF. The whole variable domain, filled in from reference TRBV7-9 and TRBJ2-7, reads DTGVSQNPRHKITKRGQNVTFRCDPISEHNRLYWYRQTLGQGPEFLTYFQNEAQLEKSRLLSDRFSAERPKGSFSTLEIQRTEQGDSAMYLCASSLALPGTYEQYFGPGTRLTVT.

The chain carries TRBV2 and TRBJ1-4; TRBD1 is a possible D gene (6 bases). This CDR3 spans 14 amino acids. The germline V and J ends were trimmed by 5 bases and 5 bases, with 12 bases remaining between them. Looked up from germline, CDR1 is SNHLY and CDR2 is FYNNEI. Here the CDR3 DNA reads TGTGCCAGCAGTACACAGGGCCAAAATGAAAAACTGTTTTTT. This translates into CASSTQGQNEKLFF.

DNA of the CDR3: TGTGCCAGCAGCCCTATAGGGACTACTGGGGGCTACGAGCAGTACTTC. It yields the protein CASSPIGTTGGYEQYF. The genes are TRBV11-2 and TRBJ2-7; 7 bases match TRBD2. The J segment lost 3 bases and the V segment lost 5 bases, leaving 13 bases of the junction unmatched. CDR3 length equals 16 residues. Looked up from germline, CDR1 is SGHAT and CDR2 is FQNNGV.

The V call is TRBV6-2 or TRBV6-3, the J call TRBJ2-5; D might be TRBD1 (6 bases). V was trimmed by 3 bases and J by 12 bases, leaving 17 bases between them. Germline CDR1 reads MNHEY; CDR2 reads SVGEGT. CDR3 length: 13 amino acids. As DNA, the CDR3 is TGTGCCAGCAGTTATCCTAACGGGACACCTGAGTACTTC. Translating it yields CASSYPNGTPEYF.

The CDR3 spells CASSLDPGYNEQFF. CDR3 sequence (DNA): TGTGCCAGCAGCTTAGATCCAGGCTACAATGAGCAGTTCTTC. V usage is TRBV11-2 and J usage is TRBJ2-1; D is unresolved. The CDR3 is 14 residues long. Per germline, CDR1 SGHAT and CDR2 FQNNGV. V shed 0 bases and J shed 3 bases, with 6 bases lying between them.

V usage is TRBV5-6 and J usage is TRBJ2-1, with D possibly matching TRBD2 (5 bases). With 0 bases removed from V and 0 bases from J, the gap between germline ends came to 10 bases. The CDR3 contains 16 residues. In germline, CDR1 is SGHDT, CDR2 YYEEEE. The CDR3 DNA follows: TGTGCCAGCAGCTTGGGAGGGTCTCCCTCCTACAATGAGCAGTTCTTC. It is translated as CASSLGGSPSYNEQFF.